The entry that follows covers one TCR beta chain sequence. Its antigen is currently unknown. This sample is part of a study of CD8 T cells in Susac syndrome. Study findings and constraints: A relatively small number of individuals underwent TCR sequencing and HLA analysis.

An input of about 0.5 to 1 ug of RNA was subjected to reverse transcription using random hexamers. A multiplex approach, immunoSEQ multiplex PCR, amplified TCR beta CDR3 across 54 Vbeta and 13 Jbeta. TCRdb passed the immunoSEQ multiplex PCR reads through MiXCR, listing each CDR3 protein once. Of about 200,000 distinct CDR3 sequences in the sample, roughly 96% are singletons; the top ten hold roughly 0.1%. TCR beta sequences were obtained from blood CD8+ and CD4+ T cells. Healthy donors served as age- and sex-matched controls. Germline lookup yields CDR1 SGHTA and CDR2 FQGNSA. V dropped 4 bases and J dropped 2; count of bases not matched to a gene: 6. This CDR3 is 15 amino acids long.

The TCR comes from a human donor in good health. Sequencing used CD4+ T cells from PBMCs. The chain has TRBV7-2 and TRBJ2-3; 7 bases align to TRBD1. The CDR3 protein is CASSSLDRSTDTQYF. The CDR3 nucleotides read TGTGCCAGCAGCTCCTTGGACAGGTCCACAGATACGCAGTATTTT.